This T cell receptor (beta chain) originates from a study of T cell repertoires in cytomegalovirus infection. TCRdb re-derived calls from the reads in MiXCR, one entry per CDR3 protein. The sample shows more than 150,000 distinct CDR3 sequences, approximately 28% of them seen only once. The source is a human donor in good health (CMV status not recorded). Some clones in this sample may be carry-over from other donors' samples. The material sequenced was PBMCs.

CDR3 sequence (DNA): TGTGCCAGCAGTGCCTGGCCTAGCACAGATACGCAGTATTTT. Residues: CASSAWPSTDTQYF. The chain links TRBV6-1 to TRBJ2-3, with no clear D. The germline V gene encodes CDR1 MNHNS and CDR2 SASEGT. The CDR3 spans 14 residues. Deletions cut 4 bases from V and 0 bases from J, with 8 bases between.